This record concerns one T cell receptor beta chain sequence. In germline, CDR1 is LGHNA, CDR2 YNFKEQ. The CDR3 is 16 amino acids. The J segment lost 0 bases and the V segment lost 2 bases, leaving 6 bases of the junction unmatched. The data were obtained in a study of cytomegalovirus exposure and HLA in healthy donors. 13 Jbeta primers and 60 Vbeta primers were used for the PCR. Clones were read by immunoSEQ multiplex PCR, and TCRdb kept only the in-frame ones, dropping some. Counted here are some 100,000 clones, roughly 69% occurring once; the ten biggest clones make up 2% to 2.5%. The TCR was taken from a human donor in good health. The chain links TRBV4-2 to TRBJ2-7; TRBD2 matches at 8 bases. The sequenced material came from PBMCs. This CDR3 is CASSQRSGGDSYEQYF. Here the CDR3 DNA reads TGTGCCAGCAGCCAACGGAGCGGGGGAGACTCCTACGAGCAGTACTTC.